A selection of T cell receptor beta chains follows, all from one sample in a study of OX40 agonist ivuxolimab in advanced cancers. Sequencing used immunoSEQ multiplex PCR; TCRdb keeps in-frame clones, though not all of them. The sample lists about 82,000 clones, approximately 87% occurring once. Material: CD4+ or CD8+ T cells sorted from blood, obtained in a trial of the OX40 agonist ivuxolimab. The receptors shown here come from an adult with an advanced solid tumor such as melanoma, head and neck, liver or kidney cancer. Each CDR3 is given with its conserved first and last residue. Each record gives: J gene, CDR3 length, V gene, D gene, clone size, CDR3 DNA, CDR3 protein. The D gene is left open where the match is weak. Clone size, where shown, is once, few, many, or a class for clones that have expanded.

>TRBJ2-5|16|TRBV10-3|TRBD2|.
TGTGCCATCGGGTCAGCTAGCGGGGGGGCAGTGGAGACCCAGTACTTC
CAIGSASGGAVETQYF
>TRBJ1-2|13|TRBV30|.|.
TGTGCCTGGAGCCAACGAGCCAACTATGGCTACACCTTC
CAWSQRANYGYTF
>TRBJ2-3|14|TRBV7-9|.|.
TGTGCCAGCAGCTTATCGGTAGTGACAGATACGCAGTATTTT
CASSLSVVTDTQYF
>TRBJ2-1|15|TRBV7-6|.|few
TGTGCCAGCAGCCCGCGAGTCTCGGGGGTCAATGAGCAGTTCTTC
CASSPRVSGVNEQFF
>TRBJ1-4|14|TRBV5-6|.|.
TGTGCCAGCAGCTATAACCTAGGGGAGGGAAAACTGTTTTTT
CASSYNLGEGKLFF
>TRBJ1-1|16|TRBV7-2|.|few
TGTGCCAGCAGCTTAGTTATTTGGCAGGCGAACACTGAAGCTTTCTTT
CASSLVIWQANTEAFF
>TRBJ2-5|16|TRBV9|.|.
TGTGCCAGCAGCGCCGGAATCGGAGGTTCCTTGGAGACCCAGTACTTC
CASSAGIGGSLETQYF
>TRBJ1-3|15|TRBV5-5|.|.
TGTGCCAGCAGCTCGTTGGGGGGGAACGGAAACACCATATATTTT
CASSSLGGNGNTIYF
>TRBJ2-2|13|TRBV6-1|.|.
TGTGCCATGGCGGAGGCCCACACCGGGGAGCTGTTTTTT
CAMAEAHTGELFF
>TRBJ1-4|13|TRBV15|.|.
TGTGCCACCAGCAGAGGGACTAATGAAAAACTGTTTTTT
CATSRGTNEKLFF
>TRBJ1-6|14|TRBV6-1|TRBD1|few
TGTGCCAGCGGGCAGGGGGGTGCTGACTCACCCCTCCACTTT
CASGQGGADSPLHF
>TRBJ1-1|13|TRBV7-2|.|.
TGTGCCAGCAGCTCCCCGTCCGGGAGCTCAGCTTTCTTT
CASSSPSGSSAFF
>TRBJ2-7|13|TRBV9|TRBD1|.
TGTGCCAGCAGCGTAGAGGGACAGGGAAAGCAGTACTTC
CASSVEGQGKQYF
>TRBJ1-6|15|TRBV4-2|TRBD1|.
TGTGCCAGCAGCGTGGGACAGGGGTATAATTCACCCCTCCACTTT
CASSVGQGYNSPLHF
>TRBJ1-2|15|TRBV28|TRBD1|.
TGTGCCAGCAGTTATGGGGCCAGGGGGCGAAATGGCTACACCTTC
CASSYGARGRNGYTF
>TRBJ2-3|14|TRBV5-1|.|.
TGCGCCAGCAGCTCAAGCGGAAGCACAGATACGCAGTATTTT
CASSSSGSTDTQYF
>TRBJ2-2|15|TRBV7-6|TRBD1|.
TGTGCCAGCAGAACGGGACAGCCCGACACCGGGGAGCTGTTTTTT
CASRTGQPDTGELFF
>TRBJ2-5|16|TRBV12-5|TRBD2|.
TGTGCTAGTGGTTTGAGGACTAGCGGGGTATCGGAGACCCAGTACTTC
CASGLRTSGVSETQYF
>TRBJ2-3|17|TRBV14|.|.
TGTGCCAGCAGCCAAGTTCGTGGGGGGTATAGCACAGATACGCAGTATTTT
CASSQVRGGYSTDTQYF
>TRBJ1-3|15|TRBV5-5|.|.
TGTGCCAGCAGCTTGCGGCCAGGGGAGGGGAACACCATATATTTT
CASSLRPGEGNTIYF
>TRBJ1-6|18|TRBV10-1|.|.
TGCGCCAGCAGTGAGGTTGGGGGGGGGCAGACTTATAATTCACCCCTCCACTTT
CASSEVGGGQTYNSPLHF
>TRBJ1-2|14|TRBV15|TRBD1|.
TGTGCCACCAGCATGACAGGGGCCCACTATGGCTACACCTTC
CATSMTGAHYGYTF
>TRBJ2-5|11|TRBV9|.|.
TGTGCCAGCAGCTCGAGGACCGAACAGTACTTC
CASSSRTEQYF
>TRBJ2-1|15|TRBV19|TRBD1|.
TGTGCCAGTAGTATAGGTGGGACAGGGGGGGATGAGCAGTTCTTC
CASSIGGTGGDEQFF
>TRBJ1-4|16|TRBV6-5|.|.
TGTGCCAGCAGTTACGGGGCAGGGGAGTTGGGTGAAAAACTGTTTTTT
CASSYGAGELGEKLFF
>TRBJ2-3|14|TRBV7-2|.|.
TGTGCCAGCAGCCTCACGGGACGGACAGATACGCAGTATTTT
CASSLTGRTDTQYF
>TRBJ2-5|14|TRBV2|TRBD1|once
TGTGCCAGCAGTTCGGGACAGGGATATGAGACCCAGTACTTC
CASSSGQGYETQYF
>TRBJ2-2|16|TRBV6-6|.|.
TGTGCCAGCAGTTCTTCCCAGACTAGAAGGTCCGGGGAGCTGTTTTTT
CASSSSQTRRSGELFF
>TRBJ1-1|15|TRBV18|TRBD1|.
TGTGCCAGCTCCACCAAACAGGGGGTGGGCACTGAAGCTTTCTTT
CASSTKQGVGTEAFF
>TRBJ2-5|15|TRBV7-2|TRBD2|.
TGTGCCAGCAGCTTGGCTAGCGGGGGGGCAGAGACCCAGTACTTC
CASSLASGGAETQYF
>TRBJ2-5|13|TRBV5-1|.|.
TGCGCCAGCAGCGGCCGGACCGGGGAGACCCAGTACTTC
CASSGRTGETQYF
>TRBJ2-7|14|TRBV5-1|TRBD1|.
TGCGCCAGCAGCTCCCAGGGACAGTCCTACGAGCAGTACTTC
CASSSQGQSYEQYF
>TRBJ2-3|14|TRBV27|TRBD1|.
TGTGCCAGCAGCGGGACAGGGGATGTAGATACGCAGTATTTT
CASSGTGDVDTQYF
>TRBJ1-5|13|TRBV21-1|.|.
TGTGCCAGCAGCAAGGGCGAGGATCAGCCCCAGCATTTT
CASSKGEDQPQHF
>TRBJ1-1|14|TRBV7-2|TRBD1|.
TGTGCCAGCAGCTCGGGAGGGGGCTACACTGAAGCTTTCTTT
CASSSGGGYTEAFF
>TRBJ1-2|13|TRBV27|.|.
TGTGCCAGCAGTTTTGGCAGGGACTATGGCTACACCTTC
CASSFGRDYGYTF
>TRBJ2-2|14|TRBV9|.|.
TGTGCCAGCAGAGAGACAGGAAACACCGGGGAGCTGTTTTTT
CASRETGNTGELFF
>TRBJ2-3|14|TRBV7-2|.|once
TGTGCCAGCAGCCTTCGGACAGCGGGGGATACGCAGTATTTT
CASSLRTAGDTQYF
>TRBJ1-1|15|TRBV18|.|.
TGTGCCAGCTCACCGTCGTCGGGGATGAACACTGAAGCTTTCTTT
CASSPSSGMNTEAFF
>TRBJ2-6|15|TRBV30|.|.
TGTGCCTGGACGAGGGGGATTCCCGGGGCCAACGTCCTGACTTTC
CAWTRGIPGANVLTF
>TRBJ1-3|16|TRBV4-3|TRBD1|.
TGCGCCAGCAGCCAAGGACAGGGGGCAGGTGGAAACACCATATATTTT
CASSQGQGAGGNTIYF
>TRBJ2-7|17|TRBV7-2|TRBD2|.
TGTGCCAGCAGCTCTCGGCCCCCTGAGCGGGGGCTAAACGAGCAGTACTTC
CASSSRPPERGLNEQYF
>TRBJ1-5|13|TRBV2|.|.
TGTGCCAGCAGCGGAGAGCAGAGTCAGCCCCAGCATTTT
CASSGEQSQPQHF
>TRBJ1-2|12|TRBV2|.|.
TGTGCCAGCAGTGGCCCTCAGAGGGGCTACACCTTC
CASSGPQRGYTF
>TRBJ2-7|15|TRBV10-3|TRBD2|.
TGTGCCATCAGTGACGCGACTAGCGGGGGCTACGAGCAGTACTTC
CAISDATSGGYEQYF
>TRBJ1-1|14|TRBV7-9|.|.
TGTGCCAGCAGCTTAGGGGCGGGTGCGACTGAAGCTTTCTTT
CASSLGAGATEAFF
>TRBJ1-2|14|TRBV27|TRBD1|.
TGTGCCAGCAGAAACATAGGACAGGGGTTGGGCTACACCTTC
CASRNIGQGLGYTF
>TRBJ1-1|14|TRBV10-3|.|.
TGTGCCATCAGGAACGGGAGTTGGGGCACTGAAGCTTTCTTT
CAIRNGSWGTEAFF